Sequencing of this TCR beta chain was carried out in a study of blood T cells in healthy people across ages. General study findings and limits: Observed TCR beta diversity showed a strong correlation with the percentage of naive T cells as measured by flow cytometry.

Approximately 9.1 milliliters was the volume of peripheral blood drawn from each donor. V gave up 3 bases and J gave up 1 base; unmatched junction bases: 2. The CDR3 runs to 16 residues. Looked up from germline, CDR1 is SEHNR and CDR2 is FQNEAQ (reference sequence). A second PCR, run for roughly 7 to 11 cycles, used a sample-barcoded 5' primer plus a J-beta primer mix. One entry per CDR3 protein, called by TCRdb with MiXCR from the 5' RACE reads. This sample yields about 620,000 distinct CDR3 sequences, of which more than 45% are seen a single time; approximately 12% belongs to the top ten. This clonotype was seen at least ten times. Its target is unknown.

V and J are TRBV7-9 and TRBJ2-1; 11 nucleotides align to TRBD2. This sequence originates from a woman older than 75 in good health. The sample was blood. CDR3 sequence reads: CASSFGTSGSYNEQFF. The CDR3, as DNA: TGTGCCAGCAGCTTCGGGACTAGCGGTTCCTACAATGAGCAGTTCTTC.